These 20 T cell receptor beta chains were all obtained from the same sample, sequenced in a study of immune cell composition in non-small cell lung cancer. Normal lung was sampled as far from the tumour as possible, at least 3 cm. The method was immunoSEQ multiplex PCR; TCRdb's version includes in-frame clones alone and lacks a portion of them. The table has more than 6,000 clones, less than 80% seen once; the top ten hold 9.5% to 12%. Sequenced input: non-adjacent lung tissue. These receptors came from a human donor with non-small cell lung cancer.

The chain employs TRBV19 and TRBJ2-7; 7 nucleotides line up with TRBD1. Trimming at V came to 6 bases and at J to 2 bases, leaving 4 bases not matched to a gene. The CDR3 sequence is 13 residues long. CDR1 is LNHDA and CDR2 is SQIVND in the germline V gene (reference sequence). The CDR3 DNA reads as TGTGCCAGTAGCTACCAGGGGGCCTACGAGCAGTACTTC. Its protein product is CASSYQGAYEQYF.

This clone turned up a few times. The chain links TRBV2 to TRBJ1-6; a weak D match, TRBD1 (5 bases). This CDR3 has 12 amino acids. The V end lost 7 bases, the J end lost 8 bases, and 9 bases lay between the germline ends. Looked up from germline, CDR1 is SNHLY and CDR2 is FYNNEI. The CDR3 DNA is TGTGCCAGCAATCGACAGTATTCACCCCTCCACTTT. It codes for CASNRQYSPLHF.

The V gene is TRBV27, the J gene TRBJ2-3; TRBD2 agrees at 8 bases. V lost 3 bases and J lost 7; bases outside the gene matches: 12. CDR1 is MNHEY and CDR2 is SMNVEV in the germline V gene (reference sequence). This CDR3 comprises 16 residues. The CDR3 DNA reads TGTGCCAGCAGTTTTGCCAGCGGGAGCCGCGGATATACGCAGTATTTT. Its translation is CASSFASGSRGYTQYF.

This clone is termed medium-sized. The chain couples TRBV9 to TRBJ1-2; 8 bases are shared with TRBD1. After removal of 1 base from V and 11 bases from J, the junction contained 7 bases not matched to a gene. The CDR3 is 13 amino acids. The germline CDR1 and CDR2 sequences are SGDLS and YYNGEE. CDR3 bases: TGTGCCAGCAGCGTAAGCCTACAGGGGGTTTACACCTTC. As protein: CASSVSLQGVYTF.

V gene TRBV5-1 combines with J gene TRBJ2-5, with TRBD1 matching 9 bases. The CDR3 runs 14 residues. Looked up from germline, CDR1 is SGHRS and CDR2 is YFSETQ. V was pared by 3 bases and J by 2 bases, with 2 bases of the junction left unmatched. CDR3 DNA sequence: TGCGCCAGCAGCTCCGACAGGGGGCAAGAGACCCAGTACTTC. It codes for CASSSDRGQETQYF.

V is TRBV6-5 and J is TRBJ1-1, with 9 bases fitting TRBD1. The length of the CDR3 is 13 residues. Germline CDR1 MNHEY, CDR2 SVGAGI. V trimming: 6 bases; J trimming: 5 bases; junction bases outside the gene matches: 4. The CDR3 is CASRDRGLTEAFF. The CDR3 DNA is TGTGCCAGCAGGGACAGGGGTTTGACTGAAGCTTTCTTT.

The chain carries TRBV10-3 and TRBJ1-5, with 9 positions matching TRBD1. Germline values: CDR1 ENHRY, CDR2 SYGVKD. V lost 4 bases, J lost 6 bases, and 4 bases stayed unmatched. The CDR3 contains 14 residues. The CDR3 reads CAISGTGDVQPQHF. The CDR3 coding sequence is TGTGCCATCAGTGGGACAGGGGATGTTCAGCCCCAGCATTTT.

This sequence joins TRBV28 and TRBJ2-5; maybe TRBD1 (7 bases). This CDR3 contains 15 residues. Germline V lookup: CDR1 MDHEN, CDR2 SYDVKM. Deletions cut 5 bases from V and 0 bases from J, with 13 bases between. CDR3 protein: CASSGGRGDQETQYF. The CDR3 region has the DNA TGTGCCAGCAGTGGGGGCAGGGGGGACCAAGAGACCCAGTACTTC.

This clone has a single count. V and J are TRBV2 and TRBJ2-7; 10 positions match TRBD2. V lost 5 bases and J lost 3; bases outside the gene matches: 4. CDR3 length equals 14 residues. Germline CDR1 reads SNHLY; CDR2 reads FYNNEI. CDR3 in amino acids: CASSKLAGYYEQYF. The CDR3 DNA is TGTGCCAGCAGTAAACTAGCGGGGTACTACGAGCAGTACTTC.

CDR3 nucleotide sequence: TGCGCCAGCAGCTCGACGGGAGACTACGAGCAGTACTTC. It encodes CASSSTGDYEQYF. The chain employs TRBV5-1 and TRBJ2-7, with D possibly matching TRBD2 (6 bases). V lost 3 bases and J 3 bases, leaving 10 bases between the germline ends. The germline gives CDR1 SGHRS, CDR2 YFSETQ. There are 13 residues in the CDR3.

This clone was found a few times. The rearrangement links TRBV6-6 to TRBJ2-3; 8 bases align to TRBD2. CDR1 and CDR2 (germline): MNHNY, SVGAGI (reference sequence). With V trimmed by 2 bases and J by 3 bases, 7 bases remained unmatched. The CDR3 runs to 16 residues. CDR3: CASSYTAGGGTDTQYF. CDR3 nucleotide sequence: TGTGCCAGCAGTTACACCGCGGGGGGCGGGACAGATACGCAGTATTTT.

The V call is TRBV6-6, the J call TRBJ1-1, with unresolved D. Trimming removed 2 bases at V and 10 bases at J, with 8 bases between. This CDR3 has 11 amino acids. CDR1 and CDR2 (germline): MNHNY, SVGAGI (reference sequence). The CDR3 protein is CASSYHRVAFF. DNA of the CDR3: TGTGCCAGCAGTTACCACCGGGTAGCTTTCTTT.

This chain connects TRBV7-8 to TRBJ2-5; 8 bases agree with TRBD2. Trimming removed 5 bases from V and 5 bases from J; junction bases left unmatched: 10. The CDR3 totals 15 residues. Germline lookup yields CDR1 SGHVS and CDR2 FQNEAQ. CDR3 sequence reads: CASSRQSGGPETQYF. In DNA, the CDR3 is TGTGCCAGCAGCCGACAGTCGGGAGGGCCTGAGACCCAGTACTTC.

The J gene is TRBJ2-5, the V gene TRBV19; D unresolved. V was shortened by 3 bases and J by 2 bases, with 10 bases between the two germline ends. Germline V gives CDR1 LNHDA, CDR2 SQIVND (reference sequence). The CDR3 is 14 residues long. Here the CDR3 reads CASSMAALQETQYF. CDR3 DNA: TGTGCCAGTAGTATGGCCGCATTACAAGAGACCCAGTACTTC.

This chain joins TRBV6-1 and TRBJ2-2, with D possibly TRBD2 on 5 matching bases. V lost 6 bases and J 1 base, leaving 9 bases between the germline ends. Germline V CDR1 and CDR2: MNHNS, SASEGT. This CDR3 comprises 14 residues. The CDR3 nucleotides are TGTGCCAGCAGCCTCCGGGGGAACACCGGGGAGCTGTTTTTT. It encodes CASSLRGNTGELFF.

V gene TRBV27 combines with J gene TRBJ2-1, with D maybe TRBD2 (5 bases). Germline-derived CDR1 and CDR2 are MNHEY and SMNVEV (reference sequence). Trimming took off 3 bases at V and 0 bases at J, with 9 bases between the two ends. This CDR3 is 15 amino acids long. CDR3 region: CASSLEAVSYNEQFF. The CDR3 nucleotides read TGTGCCAGCAGTTTGGAGGCCGTCTCCTACAATGAGCAGTTCTTC.

The V call is TRBV28, the J call TRBJ2-1, with D possibly TRBD2 on 6 matching bases. The V gene lost 3 bases and the J gene lost 0 bases, with 9 bases spanning the gap. The length of the CDR3 is 15 residues. Germline V lookup: CDR1 MDHEN, CDR2 SYDVKM. In DNA, the CDR3 is TGTGCCAGCAGTTTTCGGGGGAGCTCCTACAATGAGCAGTTCTTC. It yields the protein CASSFRGSSYNEQFF.

The V gene is TRBV5-6, the J gene TRBJ2-7; D is ambiguous. The V gene's germline CDR1 is SGHDT and CDR2 YYEEEE. The CDR3 is 11 amino acids. V shed 2 bases and J shed 2 bases, with 2 bases lying between them. The CDR3 DNA reads TGTGCCAGCAGCTTCACCTACGAGCAGTACTTC. Amino acids: CASSFTYEQYF.

The chain combines TRBV7-9 with TRBJ1-4, with 10 bases matching TRBD1. CDR1 and CDR2 from the germline V gene are SEHNR and FQNEAQ (reference sequence). Germline trimming cut 5 bases from V and 7 bases from J; bases unmatched to any gene: 13. This CDR3 is built from 17 residues. The CDR3 DNA sequence: TGTGCCAGCAGCCAAGGGACAGGGGTGGATAGAAGTGAAAAACTGTTTTTT. Protein: CASSQGTGVDRSEKLFF.

This clone was found a few times. CDR3 DNA: TGTGCCAGCAGCAAAGAATCCAACTACTCCATAGCCAAAAACATTCAGTACTTC. This sequence encodes CASSKESNYSIAKNIQYF. This chain joins TRBV21-1 and TRBJ2-4; no DNA check was done on the table's D call, TRBD2. TRBV21-1 is described as a pseudogene. The CDR3 totals 18 residues.